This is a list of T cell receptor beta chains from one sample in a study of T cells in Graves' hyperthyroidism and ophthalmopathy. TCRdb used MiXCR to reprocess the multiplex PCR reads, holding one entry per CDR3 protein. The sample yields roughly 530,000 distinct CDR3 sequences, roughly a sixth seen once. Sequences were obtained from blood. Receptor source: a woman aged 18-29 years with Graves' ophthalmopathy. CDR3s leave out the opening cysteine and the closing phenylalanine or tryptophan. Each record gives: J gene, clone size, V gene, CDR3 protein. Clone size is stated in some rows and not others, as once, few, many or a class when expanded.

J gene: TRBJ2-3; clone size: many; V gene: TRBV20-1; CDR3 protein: SATRTSGSTDTQY
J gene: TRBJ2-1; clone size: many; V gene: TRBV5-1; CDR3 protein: ASSASGPIEQF
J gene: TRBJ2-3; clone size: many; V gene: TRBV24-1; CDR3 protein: ATSDRQGGFGDTQY
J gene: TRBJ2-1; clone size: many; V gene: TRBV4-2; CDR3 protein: ASSQGTTDYNEQF
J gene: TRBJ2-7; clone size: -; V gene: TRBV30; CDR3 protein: AWSPGRQLYGQY
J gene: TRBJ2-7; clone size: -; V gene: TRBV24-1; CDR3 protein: ATQSGTGVYEQY
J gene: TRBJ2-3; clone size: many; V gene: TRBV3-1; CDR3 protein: ASSQEPSGGTAQY
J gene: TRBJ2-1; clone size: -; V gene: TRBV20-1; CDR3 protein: SASSSGRDNNEQF
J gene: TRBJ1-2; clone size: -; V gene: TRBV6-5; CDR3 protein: ASSYGQGVRGYT
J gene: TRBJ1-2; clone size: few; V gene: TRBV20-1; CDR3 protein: SARDSLTGSGYGYT
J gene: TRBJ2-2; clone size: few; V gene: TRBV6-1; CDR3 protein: ASSSSGDGGGELF
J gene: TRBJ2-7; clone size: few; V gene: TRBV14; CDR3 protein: ASSQDYARDSPYEQY
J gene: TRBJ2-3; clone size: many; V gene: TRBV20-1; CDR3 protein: SARSRQGRTDTQY
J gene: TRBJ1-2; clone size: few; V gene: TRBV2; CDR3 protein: ASSESGDGRYGYT
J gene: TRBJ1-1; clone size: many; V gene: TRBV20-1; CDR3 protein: SARDRRTDELNTEAF
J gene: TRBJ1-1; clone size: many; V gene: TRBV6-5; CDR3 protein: ASSYSRNTEAF
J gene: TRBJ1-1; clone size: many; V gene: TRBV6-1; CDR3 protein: ASRGVNIAF
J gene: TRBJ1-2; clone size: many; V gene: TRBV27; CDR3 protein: ASSSPTGPPSNYGYT
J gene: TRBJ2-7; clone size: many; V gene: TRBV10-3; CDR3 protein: AISERYEQY
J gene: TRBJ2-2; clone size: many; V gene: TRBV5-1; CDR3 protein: ASSLVPTGANTGELF
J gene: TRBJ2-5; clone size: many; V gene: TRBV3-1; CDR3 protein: ASSSRRTVQETQY
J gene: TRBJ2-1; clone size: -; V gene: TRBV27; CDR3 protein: ASSVGTLNYNEQF
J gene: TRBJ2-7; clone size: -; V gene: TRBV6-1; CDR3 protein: ASGRDVNYEQY
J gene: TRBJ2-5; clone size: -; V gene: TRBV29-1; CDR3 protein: SVEGLAQETQY
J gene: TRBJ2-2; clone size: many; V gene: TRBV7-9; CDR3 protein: ASSLNSVNTGELF
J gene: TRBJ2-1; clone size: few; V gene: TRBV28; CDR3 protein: ASSLHSGKASHNEQF
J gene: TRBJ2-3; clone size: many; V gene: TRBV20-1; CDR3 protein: SAHHGGRSDTQY
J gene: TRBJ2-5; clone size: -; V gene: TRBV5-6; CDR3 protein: ASSPELGGGLAGEQETQY
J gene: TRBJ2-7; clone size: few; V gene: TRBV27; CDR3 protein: ASSLVYLGLADEQY
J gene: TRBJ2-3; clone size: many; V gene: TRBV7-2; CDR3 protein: ASSSRTSGRATDTQY
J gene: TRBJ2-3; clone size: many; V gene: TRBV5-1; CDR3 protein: ASSSRAATDTQY
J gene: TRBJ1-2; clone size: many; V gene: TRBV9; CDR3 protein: ASSESVGTGYGYT
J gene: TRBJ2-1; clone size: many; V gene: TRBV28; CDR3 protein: ASSPTGGGMDNEQF
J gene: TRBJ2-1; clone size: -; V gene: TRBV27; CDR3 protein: ASSLTLPGQGGHEQF
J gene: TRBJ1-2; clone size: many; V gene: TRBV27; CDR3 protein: ASSLLGTGDYGYT
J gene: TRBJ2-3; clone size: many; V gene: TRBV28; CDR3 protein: ASSKLAGGRTDTQY
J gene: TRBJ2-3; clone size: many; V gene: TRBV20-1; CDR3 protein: SALTSGRADTQY
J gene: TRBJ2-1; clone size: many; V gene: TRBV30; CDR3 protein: ARGQGAVGEQF
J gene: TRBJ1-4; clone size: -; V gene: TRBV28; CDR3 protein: ASSLFGHQAGKLF
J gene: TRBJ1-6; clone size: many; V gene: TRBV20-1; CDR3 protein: SASTGNSPLH